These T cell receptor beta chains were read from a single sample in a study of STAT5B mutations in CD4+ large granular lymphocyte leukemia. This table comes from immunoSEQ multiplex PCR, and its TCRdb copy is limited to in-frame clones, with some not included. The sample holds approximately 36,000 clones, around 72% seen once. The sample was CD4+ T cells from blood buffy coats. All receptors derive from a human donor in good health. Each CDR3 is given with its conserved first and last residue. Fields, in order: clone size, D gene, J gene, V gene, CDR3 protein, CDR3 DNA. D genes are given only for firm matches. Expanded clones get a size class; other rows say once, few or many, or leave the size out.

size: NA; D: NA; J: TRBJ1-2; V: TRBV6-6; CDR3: CASSPRSAVGGYTF; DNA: TGTGCCAGCAGTCCAAGGTCGGCCGTCGGGGGCTACACCTTC
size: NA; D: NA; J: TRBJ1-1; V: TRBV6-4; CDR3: CASSQELNTEAFF; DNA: TGTGCCAGCAGTCAGGAATTGAACACTGAAGCTTTCTTT
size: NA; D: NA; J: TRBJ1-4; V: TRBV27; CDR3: CASSSTGFSEKLFF; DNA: TGTGCCAGCAGTTCAACAGGGTTTAGTGAAAAACTGTTTTTT
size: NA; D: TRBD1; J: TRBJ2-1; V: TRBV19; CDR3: CASSPGQDYNEQFF; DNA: TGTGCCAGTTCCCCGGGACAGGACTACAATGAGCAGTTCTTC
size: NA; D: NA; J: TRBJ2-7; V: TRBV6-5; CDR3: CASSTQRDTFEQYF; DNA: TGTGCCAGCAGTACACAGCGGGACACCTTCGAGCAGTACTTC
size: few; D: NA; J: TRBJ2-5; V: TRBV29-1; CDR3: CSVEGFREAETQYF; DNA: TGCAGCGTTGAAGGTTTCAGGGAGGCAGAGACCCAGTACTTC
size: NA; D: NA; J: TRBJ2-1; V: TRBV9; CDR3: CASSVVGRATYNEQFF; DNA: TGTGCCAGCAGCGTAGTTGGGCGGGCGACCTACAATGAGCAGTTCTTC
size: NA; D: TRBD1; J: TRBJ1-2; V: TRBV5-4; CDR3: CASSAGTANYGYTF; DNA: TGTGCCAGCAGCGCGGGGACAGCTAACTATGGCTACACCTTC
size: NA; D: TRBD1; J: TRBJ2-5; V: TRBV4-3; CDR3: CASSLNGQGQETQYF; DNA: TGCGCCAGCAGCCTCAACGGACAGGGCCAAGAGACCCAGTACTTC
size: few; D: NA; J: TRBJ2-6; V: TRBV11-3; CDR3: CASSIGANVLTF; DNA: TGTGCCAGCAGCATTGGGGCCAACGTCCTGACTTTC
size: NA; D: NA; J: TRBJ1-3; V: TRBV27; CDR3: CASSFRAQGGRPDTIYF; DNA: TGTGCCAGCAGTTTCCGGGCACAGGGCGGCCGTCCCGACACCATATATTTT
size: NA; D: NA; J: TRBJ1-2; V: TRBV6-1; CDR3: CASSLQATNYGYTF; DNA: TGTGCCAGCAGTCTACAGGCCACTAACTATGGCTACACCTTC
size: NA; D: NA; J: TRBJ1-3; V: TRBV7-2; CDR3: CASSLGGQRGNTIYF; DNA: TGTGCCAGCAGCTTAGGAGGGCAGAGAGGAAACACCATATATTTT
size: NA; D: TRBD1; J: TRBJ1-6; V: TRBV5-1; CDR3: CASSLTPGGGSPLHF; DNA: TGCGCCAGCAGCTTGACCCCAGGGGGTGGTTCACCCCTCCACTTT
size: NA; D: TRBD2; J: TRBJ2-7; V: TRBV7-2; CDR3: CASSLAAGGTYEQYF; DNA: TGTGCCAGCAGCTTAGCTGCGGGAGGTACCTACGAGCAGTACTTC
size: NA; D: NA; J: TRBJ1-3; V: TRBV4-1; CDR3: CASSQEPSHGVSGNTIYF; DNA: TGCGCCAGCAGCCAAGAGCCCTCCCACGGGGTCTCTGGAAACACCATATATTTT
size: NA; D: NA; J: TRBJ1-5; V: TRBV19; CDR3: CASRDRDQPQHF; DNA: TGTGCCAGTAGGGACAGAGATCAGCCCCAGCATTTT
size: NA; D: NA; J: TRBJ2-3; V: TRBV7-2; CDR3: CASSPPALRGPFADTQYF; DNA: TGTGCCAGCAGCCCCCCCGCTCTGCGGGGGCCCTTCGCAGATACGCAGTATTTT
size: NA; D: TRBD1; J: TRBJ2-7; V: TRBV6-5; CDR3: CASSRQGPSPYEQYF; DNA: TGTGCCAGCAGTAGACAGGGACCATCCCCGTACGAGCAGTACTTC
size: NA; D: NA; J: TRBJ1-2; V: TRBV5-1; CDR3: CASSSSHYGYTF; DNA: TGCGCCAGCAGCTCAAGCCACTATGGCTACACCTTC
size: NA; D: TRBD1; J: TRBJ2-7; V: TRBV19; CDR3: CASSPTGGGEQYF; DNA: TGTGCCAGTAGCCCGACAGGGGGTGGCGAGCAGTACTTC
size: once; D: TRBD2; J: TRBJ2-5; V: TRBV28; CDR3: CVSQRGAQETQYF; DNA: TGTGTCAGCCAGCGGGGGGCCCAAGAGACCCAGTACTTC
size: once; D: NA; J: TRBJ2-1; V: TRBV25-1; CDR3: CASSDRRVQFF; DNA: TGTGCCAGCAGTGATCGCAGGGTGCAGTTCTTC
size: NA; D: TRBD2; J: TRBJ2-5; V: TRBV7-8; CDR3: CASSLSSGVGETQYF; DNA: TGTGCCAGCAGCTTATCTAGCGGGGTAGGAGAGACCCAGTACTTC
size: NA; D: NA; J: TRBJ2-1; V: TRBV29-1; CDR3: CSVLGEGYNEQFF; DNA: TGCAGCGTTTTAGGGGAAGGCTACAATGAGCAGTTCTTC
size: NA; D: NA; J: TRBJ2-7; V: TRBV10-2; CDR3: CASSTGNYEQYF; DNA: TGCGCCAGCAGTACGGGCAATTACGAGCAGTACTTC
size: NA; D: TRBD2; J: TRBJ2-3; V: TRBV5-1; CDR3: CASSLAAGGTDTQYF; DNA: TGCGCCAGCAGCTTGGCAGCGGGAGGGACAGATACGCAGTATTTT
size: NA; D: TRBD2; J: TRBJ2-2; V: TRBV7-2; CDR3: CASSLPGTSGNTGELFF; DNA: TGTGCCAGCAGCTTACCAGGGACTAGCGGGAACACCGGGGAGCTGTTTTTT
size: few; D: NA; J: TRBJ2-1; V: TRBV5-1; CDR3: CASSLAGRNYNEQFF; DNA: TGCGCCAGCAGCTTAGCCGGGCGGAACTACAATGAGCAGTTCTTC